This entry describes one T cell receptor (beta chain). The sample belongs to a study of blood T cell repertoires in COVID-19. Clones were sequenced by immunoSEQ multiplex PCR, and TCRdb holds only the in-frame ones, with some missing. The sample contains over 300,000 clones, 70% to 90% of which appear only once. Germline V gene lookup returns CDR1 LGHDT and CDR2 YNNKEL (reference sequence). V gave up 1 base and J gave up 0 bases, with 10 bases separating them. The CDR3 contains 16 residues. The chain links TRBV3-1 (or the pseudogene TRBV3-2) to TRBJ2-1, with D unclear. Sequencing used PBMCs or T cells enriched from blood (not recorded which). The clonotype comes from a woman aged 18-29 years who had recovered from COVID-19. In DNA form, the CDR3 reads TGTGCCAGCAGCCAAGTAAGGAGCCCCTCCTACAATGAGCAGTTCTTC. Protein sequence: CASSQVRSPSYNEQFF.